A selection of T cell receptor beta chains follows, all from one sample in a study of shared clonotypes between healthy human individuals. Sequenced by immunoSEQ multiplex PCR; TCRdb stores in-frame clones only, minus some. The sample contains over 2 million clones, 85% to 95% of which appear only once. Sequencing input: naive CD4+ T cells from PBMCs. These receptors were collected from a man between 18 and 35 years old in good health. Some clones in this sample may be carry-over from other donors' samples. Both conserved end residues are part of each CDR3. The D gene is left open where the match is weak. Where a row states a size, it is once, few, many or the class of an expanded clone; other rows omit it.

clone size: -; J gene: TRBJ2-5; V gene: TRBV10-2; D gene: -; CDR3 DNA: TGCGCCAGCAGGACCCCGGGCCAAGAGACCCAGTACTTC; CDR3 protein: CASRTPGQETQYF
clone size: -; J gene: TRBJ2-2; V gene: TRBV28; D gene: -; CDR3 DNA: TGTGCCAGCAGTCGCTGGGAGTTCGCGAACACCGGGGAGCTGTTTTTT; CDR3 protein: CASSRWEFANTGELFF
clone size: -; J gene: TRBJ1-5; V gene: TRBV7-2; D gene: -; CDR3 DNA: TGTGCCAGCGCCGGGGGGCTGAGCAATCAGCCCCAGCATTTT; CDR3 protein: CASAGGLSNQPQHF
clone size: -; J gene: TRBJ2-7; V gene: TRBV30; D gene: -; CDR3 DNA: TGTGCCTGGAAGAAGTCAAGCTCCTACGAGCAGTACTTC; CDR3 protein: CAWKKSSSYEQYF
clone size: -; J gene: TRBJ1-1; V gene: TRBV5-1; D gene: -; CDR3 DNA: TGCGCCAGCGCGGATCCCAGGGGCCTGAACACTGAAGCTTTCTTT; CDR3 protein: CASADPRGLNTEAFF
clone size: -; J gene: TRBJ1-2; V gene: TRBV28; D gene: -; CDR3 DNA: TGTGCCAGCAGTTTCAACAACGGTGGCTACACCTTC; CDR3 protein: CASSFNNGGYTF
clone size: -; J gene: TRBJ1-2; V gene: TRBV5-1; D gene: TRBD1; CDR3 DNA: TGCGCCAGCAGCTCAGACAGGGTACGGGGACCAGCGGGGGGCTACACCTTC; CDR3 protein: CASSSDRVRGPAGGYTF
clone size: -; J gene: TRBJ1-5; V gene: TRBV2; D gene: -; CDR3 DNA: TGTGCCAGCAGTGGGGGAGGCATCAATCAGCCCCAGCATTTT; CDR3 protein: CASSGGGINQPQHF
clone size: -; J gene: TRBJ2-4; V gene: TRBV10-3; D gene: -; CDR3 DNA: TGTGCCATCAGTGAGTGGCTTGATCCCGGGGCAGCCAAAAACATTCAGTACTTC; CDR3 protein: CAISEWLDPGAAKNIQYF
clone size: -; J gene: TRBJ2-3; V gene: TRBV29-1; D gene: -; CDR3 DNA: TGCAGCGTTGCGGGACTGGATACGCAGTATTTT; CDR3 protein: CSVAGLDTQYF
clone size: -; J gene: TRBJ1-3; V gene: TRBV28; D gene: -; CDR3 DNA: TGTGCCAGCAGTTCCGAGGGAGGAAACACCATATATTTT; CDR3 protein: CASSSEGGNTIYF
clone size: -; J gene: TRBJ2-7; V gene: TRBV6-1; D gene: -; CDR3 DNA: TGTGCCAGCAGTCAGGGTCCCTCCTACTACGAGCAGTACTTC; CDR3 protein: CASSQGPSYYEQYF
clone size: -; J gene: TRBJ2-5; V gene: TRBV11-3; D gene: -; CDR3 DNA: TGTGCCAGCAGCTCAGCGCGCGGGGAGACCCAGTACTTC; CDR3 protein: CASSSARGETQYF
clone size: -; J gene: TRBJ2-2; V gene: TRBV5-4; D gene: -; CDR3 DNA: TGTGCCAGCAGTGGGGGGCGTAGGGGGCCCACCGGGGAGCTGTTTTTT; CDR3 protein: CASSGGRRGPTGELFF
clone size: -; J gene: TRBJ2-1; V gene: TRBV7-2; D gene: -; CDR3 DNA: TGTGCCAGCAGCTTAGCGGTGAGTTATGACAATGAGCAGTTCTTC; CDR3 protein: CASSLAVSYDNEQFF
clone size: once; J gene: TRBJ2-3; V gene: TRBV4-3; D gene: -; CDR3 DNA: TGCGCCAGCAGCCAAGTTACGGCGGACCTCACAGATACGCAGTATTTT; CDR3 protein: CASSQVTADLTDTQYF
clone size: -; J gene: TRBJ2-7; V gene: TRBV6-1; D gene: -; CDR3 DNA: TGTGCCAGCAGTGAAGCGTCAGGTCCGCCCTACGAGCAGTACTTC; CDR3 protein: CASSEASGPPYEQYF
clone size: -; J gene: TRBJ2-7; V gene: TRBV19; D gene: TRBD1; CDR3 DNA: TGTGCCAGTAGTGTCCGGGACAGGGGCTACGAGCAGTACTTC; CDR3 protein: CASSVRDRGYEQYF
clone size: once; J gene: TRBJ2-7; V gene: TRBV28; D gene: TRBD1; CDR3 DNA: TGTGCCAGCAGACCTCCGGACAGGGGGGGGTTCGGCGAGCAGTACTTC; CDR3 protein: CASRPPDRGGFGEQYF
clone size: -; J gene: TRBJ2-1; V gene: TRBV7-7; D gene: -; CDR3 DNA: TGTGCCAGCAGCTTAGGTTCCAACAATGAGCAGTTCTTC; CDR3 protein: CASSLGSNNEQFF
clone size: -; J gene: TRBJ1-1; V gene: TRBV5-6; D gene: TRBD1; CDR3 DNA: TGTGCCAGCAGCTTGGACAGGGGCACTGAAGCTTTCTTT; CDR3 protein: CASSLDRGTEAFF
clone size: once; J gene: TRBJ2-7; V gene: TRBV5-1; D gene: TRBD2; CDR3 DNA: TGCGCCAGCAGCTTGGGGTCTAGCGGAGCCTACGAGCAGTACTTC; CDR3 protein: CASSLGSSGAYEQYF
clone size: once; J gene: TRBJ2-5; V gene: TRBV4-2; D gene: -; CDR3 DNA: TGTGCCAGCAGCCAGCCGGGTATTGAGGAGACCCAGTACTTC; CDR3 protein: CASSQPGIEETQYF
clone size: -; J gene: TRBJ1-4; V gene: TRBV7-2; D gene: TRBD1; CDR3 DNA: TGTGCCAGCAGCTTAGAGGGGACAGGGGGCTGGTTCTATGAAAAACTGTTTTTT; CDR3 protein: CASSLEGTGGWFYEKLFF
clone size: -; J gene: TRBJ2-5; V gene: TRBV2; D gene: -; CDR3 DNA: TGTGCCAGCAGGGCCTCCGGTAGCTACGAGACCCAGTACTTC; CDR3 protein: CASRASGSYETQYF
clone size: -; J gene: TRBJ1-1; V gene: TRBV7-2; D gene: -; CDR3 DNA: TGTGCCAGCAGCCAAGGGGCGCCCGGCACTGAAGCTTTCTTT; CDR3 protein: CASSQGAPGTEAFF
clone size: -; J gene: TRBJ2-5; V gene: TRBV5-4; D gene: -; CDR3 DNA: TGTGCCAGCATCTATGGGGCGACCCAGTACTTC; CDR3 protein: CASIYGATQYF
clone size: -; J gene: TRBJ2-7; V gene: TRBV7-2; D gene: -; CDR3 DNA: TGTGCCAGCAGCTTAGAACAGGGAATCTACGAGCAGTACTTC; CDR3 protein: CASSLEQGIYEQYF
clone size: -; J gene: TRBJ2-2; V gene: TRBV4-3; D gene: -; CDR3 DNA: TGCGCCAGCAGCCAGAGAAAGGGTGTTGCCGGGGAGCTGTTTTTT; CDR3 protein: CASSQRKGVAGELFF
clone size: -; J gene: TRBJ2-5; V gene: TRBV5-1; D gene: -; CDR3 DNA: TGCGCCAGCAGTTCAAAAGAGACCCAGTACTTC; CDR3 protein: CASSSKETQYF
clone size: -; J gene: TRBJ1-2; V gene: TRBV7-9; D gene: -; CDR3 DNA: TGTGCCAGCAGCCTCGACAGTAACTATGGCTACACCTTC; CDR3 protein: CASSLDSNYGYTF
clone size: once; J gene: TRBJ2-3; V gene: TRBV28; D gene: TRBD1; CDR3 DNA: TGTGCCACCTATGGGACAGGGGATGGAGATACGCAGTATTTT; CDR3 protein: CATYGTGDGDTQYF
clone size: -; J gene: TRBJ1-1; V gene: TRBV28; D gene: -; CDR3 DNA: TGTGCCAGCAGTTTCGGGGTGAGTGAAGCTTTCTTT; CDR3 protein: CASSFGVSEAFF
clone size: -; J gene: TRBJ2-1; V gene: TRBV18; D gene: -; CDR3 DNA: TGTGCCAGCTCACCACCCCAGGGGGAGGGCTACAATGAGCAGTTCTTC; CDR3 protein: CASSPPQGEGYNEQFF
clone size: -; J gene: TRBJ2-3; V gene: TRBV14; D gene: -; CDR3 DNA: TGTGCCAGCAGCCAACTTAGCACAGATACGCAGTATTTT; CDR3 protein: CASSQLSTDTQYF
clone size: -; J gene: TRBJ2-1; V gene: TRBV5-1; D gene: TRBD2; CDR3 DNA: TGCGCCAGCGCCCCGACGCTAGCGGGGATTATTTCCTACAATGAGCAGTTCTTC; CDR3 protein: CASAPTLAGIISYNEQFF
clone size: once; J gene: TRBJ1-4; V gene: TRBV23-1; D gene: TRBD1; CDR3 DNA: TGCGCCAGCAGTCCCGGGACAGGGCGGGGTGAAAAACTGTTTTTT; CDR3 protein: CASSPGTGRGEKLFF
clone size: -; J gene: TRBJ2-7; V gene: TRBV27; D gene: -; CDR3 DNA: TGTGCCAGCAGGCCTTACGGAAGCTCCTACGAGCAGTACTTC; CDR3 protein: CASRPYGSSYEQYF
clone size: -; J gene: TRBJ2-7; V gene: TRBV7-2; D gene: TRBD2; CDR3 DNA: TGTGCCAGCAGCTTAGGACCGAGCGGGAGTTACGAGCAGTACTTC; CDR3 protein: CASSLGPSGSYEQYF